Sequencing of this TCR beta chain was carried out in a study of blood T cell repertoires in COVID-19. Study-wide context: Donors in the United States, Italy and Spain gave samples during acute or convalescent COVID-19. From T cells, B-cell-depleted T cells, or PBMCs came the material, which was cDNA or gDNA.

Per the study methods: How many nucleated cells were present was estimated from reference gene primer amplification. The protocol was immunoSEQ multiplex PCR, while the TCRdb copy is restricted to in-frame clones and leaves out a portion. V and J calls and clone size are given by that table; D and trimming were obtained from the DNA. The sample consists of some 170,000 clones, approximately 95% of them appearing once. Patients from Seattle were sampled longitudinally, starting during active infection. Sequences were obtained from peripheral blood. This TCR derives from a woman aged 55-69 years with COVID-19, enrolled during active disease.

CDR3 amino acids: CASIKGPAGEETQYF. The CDR3 bases are TGCGCCAGCATCAAAGGCCCAGCGGGGGAAGAGACCCAGTACTTC. The rearrangement joins TRBV10-2 to TRBJ2-5; 8 positions match TRBD2. The CDR3 has 15 residues. Germline assignment: CDR1 WSHSY and CDR2 SAAADI. The V and J ends lost 7 bases and 3 bases, in that order; junction bases with no gene match: 10.